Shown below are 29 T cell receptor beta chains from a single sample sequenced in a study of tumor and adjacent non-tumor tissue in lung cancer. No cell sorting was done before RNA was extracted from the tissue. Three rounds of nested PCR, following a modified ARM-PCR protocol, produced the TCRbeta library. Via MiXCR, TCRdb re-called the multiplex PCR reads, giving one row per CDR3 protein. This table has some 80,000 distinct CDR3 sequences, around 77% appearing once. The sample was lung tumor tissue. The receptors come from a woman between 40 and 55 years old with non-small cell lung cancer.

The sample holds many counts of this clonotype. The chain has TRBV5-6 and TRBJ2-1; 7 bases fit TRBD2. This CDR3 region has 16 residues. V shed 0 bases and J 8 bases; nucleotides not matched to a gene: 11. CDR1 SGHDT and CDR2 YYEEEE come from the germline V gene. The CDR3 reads CASSLGAGETLDEQFF. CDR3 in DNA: TGTGCCAGCAGCTTGGGGGCGGGGGAGACATTGGATGAGCAGTTCTTC.

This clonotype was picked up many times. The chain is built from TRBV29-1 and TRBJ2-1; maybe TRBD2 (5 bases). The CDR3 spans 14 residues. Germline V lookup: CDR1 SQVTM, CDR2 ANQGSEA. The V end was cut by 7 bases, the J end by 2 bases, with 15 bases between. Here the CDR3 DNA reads TGCAGCGCCAACATGGGAGTCCCCTACAATGAGCAGTTCTTC. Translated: CSANMGVPYNEQFF.

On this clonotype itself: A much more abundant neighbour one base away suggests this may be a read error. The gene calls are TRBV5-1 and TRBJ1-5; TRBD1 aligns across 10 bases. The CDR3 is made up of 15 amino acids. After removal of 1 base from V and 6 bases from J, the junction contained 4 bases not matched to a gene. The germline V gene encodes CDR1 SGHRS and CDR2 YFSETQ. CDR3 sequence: CASSLIGTGVQPQHF. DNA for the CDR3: TGCGCCAGCAGCTTGATTGGGACAGGGGTTCAGCCCCAGCATTTT.

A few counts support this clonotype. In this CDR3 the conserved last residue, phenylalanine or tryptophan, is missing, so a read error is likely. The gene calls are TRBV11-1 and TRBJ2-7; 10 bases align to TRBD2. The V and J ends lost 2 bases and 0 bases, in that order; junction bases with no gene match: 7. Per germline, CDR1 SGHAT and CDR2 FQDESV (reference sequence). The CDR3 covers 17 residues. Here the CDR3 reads CASSLHASGSLSYEQYL. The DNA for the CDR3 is TGTGCCAGCAGCTTACATGCTAGCGGGAGCCTCTCCTACGAGCAGTACCTC.

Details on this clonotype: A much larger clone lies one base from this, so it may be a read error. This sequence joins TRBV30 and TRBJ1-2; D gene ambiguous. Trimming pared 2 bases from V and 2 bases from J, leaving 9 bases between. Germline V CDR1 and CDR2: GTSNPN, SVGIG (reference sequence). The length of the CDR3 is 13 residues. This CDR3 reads CAWSRHGNYGYTF. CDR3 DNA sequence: TGTGCCTGGAGTCGACATGGAAACTATGGCTACACCTTC.

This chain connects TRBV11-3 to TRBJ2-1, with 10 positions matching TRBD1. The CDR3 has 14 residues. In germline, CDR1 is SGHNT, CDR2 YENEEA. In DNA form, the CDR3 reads TGTGCTAGTAGCACCGGACAGGGGGGCAATGAGCAGTTCTTC. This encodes CASSTGQGGNEQFF.

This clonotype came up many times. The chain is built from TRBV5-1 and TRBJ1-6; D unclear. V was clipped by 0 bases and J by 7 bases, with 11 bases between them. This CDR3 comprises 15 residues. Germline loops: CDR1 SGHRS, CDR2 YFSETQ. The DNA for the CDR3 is TGCGCCAGCAGCTTGGAGGTCGGCGCCAATTCACCCCTCCACTTT. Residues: CASSLEVGANSPLHF.

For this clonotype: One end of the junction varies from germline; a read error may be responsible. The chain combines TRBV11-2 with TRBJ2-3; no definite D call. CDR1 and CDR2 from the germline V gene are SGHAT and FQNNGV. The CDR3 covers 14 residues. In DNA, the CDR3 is TGTGCAAGCAGCTTAGTTGGAAGCACAGATACGCGGTATTTT. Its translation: CASSLVGSTDTRYF.

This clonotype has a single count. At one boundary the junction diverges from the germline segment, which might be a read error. The CDR3 protein is CSVARFLTSGIQETLYF. The CDR3 bases are TGCAGCGTTGCCAGGTTCCTGACTAGCGGGATTCAAGAGACCCTGTATTTC. The V gene is TRBV29-1, the J gene TRBJ2-5; 11 positions agree with TRBD2. The CDR3 is made up of 17 amino acids. The V gene's germline CDR1 is SQVTM and CDR2 ANQGSEA.

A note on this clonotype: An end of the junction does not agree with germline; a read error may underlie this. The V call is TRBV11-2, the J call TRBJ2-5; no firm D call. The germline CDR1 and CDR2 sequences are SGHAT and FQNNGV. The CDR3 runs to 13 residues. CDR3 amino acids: CASSLVYGETQCF. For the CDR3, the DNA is TGTGCCAGCAGCTTAGTTTATGGAGAGACCCAGTGTTTC.

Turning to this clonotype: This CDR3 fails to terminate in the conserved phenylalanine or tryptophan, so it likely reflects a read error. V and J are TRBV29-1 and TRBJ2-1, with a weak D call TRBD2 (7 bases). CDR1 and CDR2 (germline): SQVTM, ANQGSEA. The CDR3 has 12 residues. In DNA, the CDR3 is TGCAGTGCGAGGGGGGGGGGGAATGAGCAGTTCTTA. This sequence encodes CSARGGGNEQFL.

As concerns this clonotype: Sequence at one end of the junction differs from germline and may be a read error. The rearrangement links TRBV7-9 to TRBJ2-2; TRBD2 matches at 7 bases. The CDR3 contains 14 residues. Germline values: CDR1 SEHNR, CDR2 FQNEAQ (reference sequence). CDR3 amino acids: CASSLGGTNGELYF. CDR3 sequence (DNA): TGTGCCAGCAGCTTAGGGGGGACTAACGGGGAGCTGTATTTT.

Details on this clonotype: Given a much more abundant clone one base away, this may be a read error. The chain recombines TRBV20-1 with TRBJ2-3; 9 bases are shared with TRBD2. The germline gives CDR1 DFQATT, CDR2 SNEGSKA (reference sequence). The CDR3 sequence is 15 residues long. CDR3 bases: TGCAGTGCTAGACTTGCGGGAGGGGTGGCAGATATGCAGTATTTT. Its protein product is CSARLAGGVADMQYF.

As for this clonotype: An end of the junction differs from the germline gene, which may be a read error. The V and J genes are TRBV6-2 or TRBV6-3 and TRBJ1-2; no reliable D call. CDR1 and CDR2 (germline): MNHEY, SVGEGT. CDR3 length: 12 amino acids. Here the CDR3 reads CASSYIGDGYTF. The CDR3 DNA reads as TGTGCCAGCAGTTACATCGGAGATGGCTACACTTTC.

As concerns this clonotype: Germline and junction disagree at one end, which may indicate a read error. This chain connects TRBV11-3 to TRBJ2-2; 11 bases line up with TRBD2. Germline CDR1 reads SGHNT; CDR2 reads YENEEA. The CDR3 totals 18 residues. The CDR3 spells CASSLESTSGGFTMEPFF. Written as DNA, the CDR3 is TGTGCCAGCAGCTTAGAATCTACTAGCGGGGGATTCACCATGGAGCCGTTTTTT.

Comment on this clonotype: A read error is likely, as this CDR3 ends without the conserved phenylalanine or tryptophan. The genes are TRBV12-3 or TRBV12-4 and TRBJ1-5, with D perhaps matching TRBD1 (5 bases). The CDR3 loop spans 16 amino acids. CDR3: CGSSTNRKASNQPQHY. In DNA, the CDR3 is TGTGGCAGCAGTACAAACAGGAAAGCGAGCAATCAGCCCCAGCATTAT.

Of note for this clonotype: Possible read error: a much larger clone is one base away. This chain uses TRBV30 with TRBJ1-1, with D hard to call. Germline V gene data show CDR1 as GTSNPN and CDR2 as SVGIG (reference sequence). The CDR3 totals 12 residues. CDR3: CAWNREGTEAIF. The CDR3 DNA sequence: TGTGCCTGGAATAGGGAGGGCACTGAAGCTATCTTT.

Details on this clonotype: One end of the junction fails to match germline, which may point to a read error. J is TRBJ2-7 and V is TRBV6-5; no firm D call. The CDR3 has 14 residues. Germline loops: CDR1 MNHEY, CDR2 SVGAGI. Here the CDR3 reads CASSPYRSAFEQHF. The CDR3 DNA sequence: TGTGCCAGCAGTCCCTACCGGTCTGCCTTCGAGCAGCACTTC.

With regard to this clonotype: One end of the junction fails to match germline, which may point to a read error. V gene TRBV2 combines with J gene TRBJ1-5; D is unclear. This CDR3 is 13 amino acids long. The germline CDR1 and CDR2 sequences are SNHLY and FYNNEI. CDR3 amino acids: CASSDGRIQPRHF. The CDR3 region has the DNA TGTGCCAGCAGTGATGGGCGCATACAGCCCCGGCATTTT.

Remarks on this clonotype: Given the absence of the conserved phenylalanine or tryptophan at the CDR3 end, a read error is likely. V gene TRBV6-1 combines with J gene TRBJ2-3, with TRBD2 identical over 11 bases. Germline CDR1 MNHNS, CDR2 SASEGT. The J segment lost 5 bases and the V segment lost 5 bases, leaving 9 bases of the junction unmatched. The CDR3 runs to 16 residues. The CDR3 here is CASSIIAGGDIDTQYY. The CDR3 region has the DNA TGTGCCAGCAGTATCATAGCGGGGGGGGACATAGATACGCAGTATTAT.

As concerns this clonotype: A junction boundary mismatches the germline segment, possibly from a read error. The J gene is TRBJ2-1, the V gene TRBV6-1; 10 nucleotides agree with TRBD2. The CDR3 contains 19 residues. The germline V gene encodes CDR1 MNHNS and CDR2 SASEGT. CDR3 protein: CASSKWISGRLGSYDEQFF. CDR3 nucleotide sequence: TGTGCCAGCAGTAAATGGATTAGCGGGAGGTTGGGCTCCTACGATGAGCAGTTCTTC.

The CDR3 loop is CASRMGRGTYSEQFF. For the CDR3, the DNA is TGCGCCAGCAGAATGGGGCGGGGAACATACAGTGAACAGTTCTTC. This chain links TRBV4-1 with TRBJ2-1, with D tentatively TRBD2 (6 bases). The CDR3 is 15 residues long. Trimming removed 6 bases from V and 13 bases from J, with 25 bases in between. Germline V gene sequence: CDR1 MGHRA, CDR2 YSYEKL.

The CDR3 region is CASSFGGGETQYF. In DNA form, the CDR3 reads TGTGCCAGCAGCTTCGGAGGAGGGGAGACCCAGTACTTC. V is TRBV5-4 and J is TRBJ2-5; a weak D match, TRBD2 (6 bases). Trimming pared 2 bases from V and 5 bases from J, leaving 10 bases between. Germline CDR1 is SGHNT and CDR2 is YYREEE (reference sequence). This CDR3 spans 13 amino acids. Filled out from reference TRBV5-4 and TRBJ2-5, the complete variable domain reads ETGVTQSPTHLIKTRGQQVTLRCSSQSGHNTVSWYQQALGQGPQFIFQYYREEENGRGNFPPRFSGLQFPNYSSELNVNALELDDSALYLCASSFGGGETQYFGPGTRLLVL.

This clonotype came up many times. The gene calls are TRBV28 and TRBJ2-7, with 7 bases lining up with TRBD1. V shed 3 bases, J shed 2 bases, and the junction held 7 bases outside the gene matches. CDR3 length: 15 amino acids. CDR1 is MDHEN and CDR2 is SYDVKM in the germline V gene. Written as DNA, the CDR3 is TGTGCCAGCAGTTTCCAGACAGGGCTACCCTACGAGCAGTACTTC. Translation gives CASSFQTGLPYEQYF.

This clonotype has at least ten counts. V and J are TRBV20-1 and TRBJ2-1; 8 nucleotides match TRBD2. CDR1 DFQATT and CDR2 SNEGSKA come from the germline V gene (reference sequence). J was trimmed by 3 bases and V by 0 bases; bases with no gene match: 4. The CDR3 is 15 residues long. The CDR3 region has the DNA TGCAGTGCTAGAGATCCGGGGGGGCACTACAATGAGCAGTTCTTC. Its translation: CSARDPGGHYNEQFF.

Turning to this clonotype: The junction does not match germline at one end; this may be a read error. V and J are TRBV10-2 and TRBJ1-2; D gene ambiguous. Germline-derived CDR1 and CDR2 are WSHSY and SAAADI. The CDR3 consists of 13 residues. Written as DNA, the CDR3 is TGCGCCAGCAACGGAGGCATTAACTATGACTACACTTTC. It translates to CASNGGINYDYTF.

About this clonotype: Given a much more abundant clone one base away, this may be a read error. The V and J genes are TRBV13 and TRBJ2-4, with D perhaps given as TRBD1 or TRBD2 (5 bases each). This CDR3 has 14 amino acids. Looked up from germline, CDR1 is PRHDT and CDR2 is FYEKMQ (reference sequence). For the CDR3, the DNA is TGTGCCAGCAGCCAAAGGGGAGCCAAAAACACTCAGTACTTC. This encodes CASSQRGAKNTQYF.

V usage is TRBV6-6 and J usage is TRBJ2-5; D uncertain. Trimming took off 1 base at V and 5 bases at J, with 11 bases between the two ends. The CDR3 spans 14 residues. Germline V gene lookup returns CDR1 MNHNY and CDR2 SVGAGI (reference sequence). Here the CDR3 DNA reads TGTGCCAGCAGTTACTTGATGGGTGCCGAGACCCAGTACTTC. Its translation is CASSYLMGAETQYF.

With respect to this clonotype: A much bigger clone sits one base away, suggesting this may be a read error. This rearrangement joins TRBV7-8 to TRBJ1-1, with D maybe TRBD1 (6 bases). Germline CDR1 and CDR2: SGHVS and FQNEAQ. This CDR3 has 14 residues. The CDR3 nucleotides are TGTCCCAGCAAACAGGAGACAGGCCTAGCTGAAGCTTTCTTT. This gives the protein CPSKQETGLAEAFF.